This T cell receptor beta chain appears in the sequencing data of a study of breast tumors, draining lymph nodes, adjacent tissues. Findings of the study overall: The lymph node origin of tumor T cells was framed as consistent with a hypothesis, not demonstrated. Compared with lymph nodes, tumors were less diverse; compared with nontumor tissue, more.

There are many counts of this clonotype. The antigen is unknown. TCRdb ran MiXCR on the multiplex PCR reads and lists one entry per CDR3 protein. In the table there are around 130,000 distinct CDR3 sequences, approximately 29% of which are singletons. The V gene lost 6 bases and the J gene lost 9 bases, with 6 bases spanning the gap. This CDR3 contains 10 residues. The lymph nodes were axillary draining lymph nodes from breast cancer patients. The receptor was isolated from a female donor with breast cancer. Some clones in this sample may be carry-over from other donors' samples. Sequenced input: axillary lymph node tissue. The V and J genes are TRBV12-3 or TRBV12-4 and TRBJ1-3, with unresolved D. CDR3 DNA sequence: TGTGCCAGCAGCCTGGCCACCATATATTTT. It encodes CASSLATIYF.